Listed below are T cell receptor beta chains from one sample, sequenced in a study of blood T cells in healthy people across ages. TCRdb re-called the 5' RACE reads through MiXCR, storing one row per CDR3 protein. This sample has about 650,000 distinct CDR3 sequences; roughly 32% occur once, and the top ten carry 15%. Sequenced: blood. These receptors were taken from a woman of 80 years or more in good health. CDR3s include the opening cysteine and the closing phenylalanine or tryptophan. The D gene is left open where the match is weak. Expanded clones are given a class, and other clones once, few, many or no size at all.

NA	TRBV12-3/TRBV12-4	many	TRBJ1-2	CASSFRRIYGYTF	TGTGCCAGCAGTTTTCGACGGATCTATGGCTACACCTTC
TRBD2	TRBV20-1	NA	TRBJ2-1	CSASGLAGDEQFF	TGCAGCGCGTCGGGACTAGCGGGAGATGAGCAGTTCTTC
NA	TRBV6-5	NA	TRBJ1-2	CASSTSRGNYGYTF	TGTGCCAGCAGTACATCAAGGGGAAACTATGGCTACACCTTC
NA	TRBV4-3	few	TRBJ1-1	CASSQDLVRGAEAFF	TGCGCCAGCAGCCAAGATTTAGTCCGAGGGGCTGAAGCTTTCTTT
NA	TRBV4-1	few	TRBJ2-1	CASSRRLVVEQFF	TGCGCCAGCAGCCGCCGCCTAGTAGTTGAGCAGTTCTTC
NA	TRBV20-1	many	TRBJ2-5	CSARVGLTTETQYF	TGCAGTGCTAGAGTGGGCCTCACAACGGAGACCCAGTACTTC
NA	TRBV27	many	TRBJ2-1	CASSAPGLSYNEQFF	TGTGCCAGCAGTGCACCGGGACTGAGCTACAATGAGCAGTTCTTC
TRBD1	TRBV20-1	NA	TRBJ2-7	CSAKDRLGYEQYF	TGCAGTGCTAAGGACAGGCTCGGGTACGAGCAGTACTTC
TRBD2	TRBV2	many	TRBJ2-1	CASSEVGGEQFF	TGTGCCAGCAGTGAAGTGGGGGGGGAGCAGTTCTTC
NA	TRBV28	few	TRBJ2-7	CASSLMGSSYEQYF	TGTGCCAGCAGTCTCATGGGGAGCTCCTACGAGCAGTACTTC
TRBD2	TRBV20-1	NA	TRBJ2-1	CSATTSGGYNEQFF	TGCAGTGCCACTACTAGCGGGGGATACAATGAGCAGTTCTTC
NA	TRBV6-1	many	TRBJ2-5	CASSEGLRTGETQYF	TGTGCCAGCAGTGAGGGACTCCGCACCGGGGAGACCCAGTACTTC
NA	TRBV2	many	TRBJ1-6	CASRLAPGYNNSPLHF	TGTGCCAGCAGACTAGCCCCGGGATATAATAATTCACCCCTCCACTTT
TRBD1	TRBV10-3	many	TRBJ1-2	CAISAWTGAGYTF	TGTGCCATCAGTGCCTGGACAGGGGCTGGCTACACCTTC
NA	TRBV20-1	many	TRBJ1-2	CSARDGVGGYTF	TGCAGTGCTAGAGATGGGGTGGGGGGCTACACCTTC
NA	TRBV27	many	TRBJ2-3	CASRRAANTDTQYF	TGTGCCAGCAGGAGGGCCGCCAACACAGATACGCAGTATTTT
NA	TRBV20-1	NA	TRBJ2-7	CSARVQGGFYEQYF	TGCAGTGCTAGGGTGCAGGGTGGTTTCTACGAGCAGTACTTC
NA	TRBV6-5	few	TRBJ1-5	CASSYSPLGPQHF	TGTGCCAGCAGTTACTCTCCATTGGGGCCCCAGCATTTT
NA	TRBV5-6	many	TRBJ1-6	CASSPLWGYNSPLHF	TGTGCCAGCAGCCCCTTGTGGGGGTATAATTCACCCCTCCACTTT
TRBD1	TRBV25-1	NA	TRBJ1-5	CASSESSTGSQPQHF	TGTGCCAGCAGTGAATCCTCGACAGGGAGTCAGCCCCAGCATTTT
NA	TRBV19	many	TRBJ1-2	CASSFLTVNYGYTF	TGTGCCAGTAGCTTTTTGACAGTTAACTATGGCTACACCTTC
NA	TRBV7-9	many	TRBJ1-2	CASSRGWDTARANYGYTF	TGTGCCAGCAGCCGGGGCTGGGACACAGCGAGAGCTAACTATGGCTACACCTTC
TRBD2	TRBV10-3	many	TRBJ2-5	CATNLAGGPGTQYF	TGTGCCACCAACCTAGCGGGGGGGCCAGGGACCCAGTACTTC
NA	TRBV12-3/TRBV12-4	NA	TRBJ1-6	CASSLMGSPPHF	TGTGCCAGCAGTTTAATGGGGTCACCCCCCCACTTT
TRBD2	TRBV5-1	many	TRBJ2-1	CASSTGLAGALVSYNEQFF	TGCGCCAGCAGCACCGGACTAGCGGGGGCCCTGGTCTCCTACAATGAGCAGTTCTTC
NA	TRBV29-1	many	TRBJ1-4	CSVGRGSEKLFF	TGCAGCGTCGGAAGGGGGAGTGAAAAACTGTTTTTT
NA	TRBV2	many	TRBJ2-3	CASSAVGDTQYF	TGTGCCAGCAGTGCCGTCGGAGATACGCAGTATTTT
TRBD1	TRBV30	many	TRBJ2-5	CALTGEETQYF	TGTGCCTTGACAGGGGAAGAGACCCAGTACTTC
NA	TRBV5-1	many	TRBJ1-1	CASSFRVGTEAFF	TGCGCCAGCAGCTTTCGGGTTGGCACTGAAGCTTTCTTT
NA	TRBV20-1	NA	TRBJ2-1	CSASGYSSYNEQFF	TGCAGTGCTAGCGGGTATAGCTCCTACAATGAGCAGTTCTTC
NA	TRBV20-1	NA	TRBJ2-1	CRNTHGGPCPYNEQVF	TGCAGGAACACCCACGGGGGCCCCTGCCCCTACAATGAGCAGGTCTTC
TRBD1	TRBV5-1	NA	TRBJ2-7	CASSMGQGGYGQYF	TGCGCCAGCAGTATGGGACAGGGTGGCTACGGGCAGTACTTC
NA	TRBV28	many	TRBJ2-3	CASSDPGADTQYF	TGTGCCAGCAGTGACCCCGGGGCAGATACGCAGTATTTT
NA	TRBV30	many	TRBJ2-3	CACGPGKADTQYF	TGTGCCTGTGGGCCAGGGAAAGCAGATACGCAGTATTTT
TRBD1	TRBV11-2	many	TRBJ2-1	CASSFAGQGHNEQFF	TGTGCCAGCAGCTTTGCTGGACAGGGACACAATGAGCAGTTCTTC
NA	TRBV6-1	many	TRBJ2-1	CASSVAIGPVNEQFF	TGTGCCAGCAGTGTGGCGATAGGCCCTGTCAATGAGCAGTTCTTC
NA	TRBV18	NA	TRBJ1-5	CASSPALGGASNQPQHF	TGTGCCAGCTCACCAGCTCTCGGGGGTGCCAGCAATCAGCCCCAGCATTTT
TRBD2	TRBV7-2	many	TRBJ2-7	CASSPSGGSYEQYF	TGTGCCAGCAGCCCAAGCGGGGGTTCCTACGAGCAGTACTTC
TRBD2	TRBV9	many	TRBJ2-5	CASSVGGSAETQYF	TGTGCCAGCAGCGTAGGCGGGAGCGCCGAGACCCAGTACTTC
TRBD1	TRBV7-2	many	TRBJ1-2	CASSLNRQGAIYGYTF	TGTGCCAGCAGCTTAAACCGGCAGGGGGCTATCTATGGCTACACCTTC
TRBD2	TRBV5-6	many	TRBJ2-1	CASSILAGGLNNEQFF	TGTGCCAGCAGCATCTTAGCGGGGGGGCTTAACAATGAGCAGTTCTTC
NA	TRBV7-2	NA	TRBJ2-5	CASSRKGAVSGETQYF	TGTGCCAGCAGCCGGAAAGGCGCTGTCAGTGGAGAGACCCAGTACTTC
NA	TRBV20-1	NA	TRBJ1-5	CSAFDGNQPQHF	TGCAGTGCTTTCGATGGCAATCAGCCCCAGCATTTT
NA	TRBV4-2	many	TRBJ1-1	CASSRNTEAFF	TGTGCCAGCAGCCGGAACACTGAAGCTTTCTTT
NA	TRBV2	few	TRBJ1-5	CASRRDRSNQPQHF	TGTGCCAGCAGACGCGACAGAAGCAATCAGCCCCAGCATTTT
NA	TRBV7-2	many	TRBJ2-1	CASSFLNYNEQFF	TGTGCCAGCAGCTTCTTAAACTACAATGAGCAGTTCTTC
TRBD2	TRBV7-7	NA	TRBJ2-5	CASSPMRGTQETQYF	TGTGCCAGCAGCCCAATGCGGGGGACCCAAGAGACCCAGTACTTC
NA	TRBV4-1	NA	TRBJ1-2	CASSQDGGLDYGYTF	TGCGCCAGCAGCCAAGATGGGGGCCTGGACTATGGCTACACCTTC
TRBD2	TRBV15	many	TRBJ2-1	CATSRRGDEQFF	TGTGCCACCAGCAGGCGGGGGGATGAGCAGTTCTTC
NA	TRBV28	NA	TRBJ1-4	CASSLRGKLNEKLFF	TGTGCCAGCAGCCTCCGGGGAAAGTTAAATGAAAAACTGTTTTTT
NA	TRBV6-2/TRBV6-3	NA	TRBJ2-3	CASSSGRGGATDTQYF	TGTGCCAGCAGTTCGGGGAGAGGGGGGGCCACAGATACGCAGTATTTT
NA	TRBV15	NA	TRBJ2-5	CATSRKRTENNEQYF	TGTGCCACCAGCAGAAAAAGGACAGAAAACAATGAACAGTACTTC
NA	TRBV5-1	many	TRBJ2-7	CASNSPTSYEQYF	TGCGCCAGCAATAGCCCGACCTCCTACGAGCAGTACTTC
TRBD2	TRBV6-2/TRBV6-3	NA	TRBJ2-5	CASSYAGGPTEQYF	TGTGCCAGCAGTTACGCGGGGGGGCCCACTGAGCAGTACTTC
TRBD1	TRBV2	NA	TRBJ1-2	CASSTGTGPNYGYTF	TGTGCCAGCAGTACCGGGACAGGGCCTAACTATGGCTACACCTTC
NA	TRBV29-1	many	TRBJ2-3	CSVGGSPDTQYF	TGCAGCGTTGGGGGTTCGCCGGATACGCAGTATTTT